The clone carrying this TCR beta chain was seen many times. The data derive from a study of CDR3 diversity in severe acne. There are 15 residues in the CDR3. The germline V gene encodes CDR1 MNHNS and CDR2 SASEGT. Deletions cut 8 bases from V and 0 bases from J, with 14 bases between. In TCRdb, the PCR reads were re-called with MiXCR into one record per CDR3 protein. The table has over 85,000 distinct CDR3 sequences, around 56% seen once. V usage is TRBV6-1 and J usage is TRBJ1-3; D is perhaps TRBD1 (6 bases). The source is a male donor with acne. The sample comprised blood. CDR3 nucleotides: TGTGCCAGCGCCGGACAGTCGGACTCTGGAAACACCATATATTTT. This translates into CASAGQSDSGNTIYF.